Here is one T cell receptor (beta chain) with its context. CDR1 is SGHAT and CDR2 is FQDESV in the germline V gene (reference sequence). The V segment lost 3 bases and the J segment 2 bases; nucleotides outside the gene matches: 1. This CDR3 region has 15 residues. Generated by immunoSEQ multiplex PCR, the TCRdb table keeps only in-frame clones and is missing some. Here the sample spans 150,000 to 200,000 clones, around 81% being singletons. This sample is part of a study of blood T cell repertoires in COVID-19. Study summary: Acute and convalescent COVID-19 specimens originated in the United States, Italy and Spain. PBMCs, B-cell-depleted T cells, or T cells provided the cDNA or gDNA that made up the material.

The sample taken for sequencing was peripheral blood. This chain joins TRBV11-1 and TRBJ2-6, with 7 positions matching TRBD1. The receptor's source is a man aged 65-85 years who had recovered from COVID-19. The CDR3 loop reads CASSLTGTGANVLTF. In nucleotides, the CDR3 is TGTGCCAGCAGCTTGACAGGGACTGGGGCCAACGTCCTGACTTTC.